A selection of T cell receptor beta chains follows, all from one sample in a study of CD8 T cells in Susac syndrome. TCRdb processed the immunoSEQ multiplex PCR reads anew with MiXCR; each CDR3 protein has one entry. The table records about 70,000 distinct CDR3 sequences, over 95% of them present only once. Sequencing was carried out using CD4+ T cells from PBMCs. The receptor set was obtained from a human donor with multiple sclerosis. Each CDR3 is given with its conserved first and last residue. A D gene is named only where the DNA matches it firmly. Expanded clones are given a class, and other clones once, few, many or no size at all.

>TRBV20-1|TRBJ2-1|.|.
TGCAGTGCTAGGGTAACTTCCGCGACCTCCTACAATGAGCAGTTCTTC
CSARVTSATSYNEQFF
>TRBV29-1|TRBJ1-1|.|.
TGCAGCGCCCCAGGGTTAGGAAACACTGAAGCTTTCTTT
CSAPGLGNTEAFF
>TRBV5-4|TRBJ2-2|.|.
TGTGCCAGCAGCTTGACAGGTGGAAGGACCGGGGAGCTGTTTTTT
CASSLTGGRTGELFF
>TRBV12-3/TRBV12-4|TRBJ2-1|.|few
TGTGCCAGCAGTTTAGGTCGGGGGAGCTACAATGAGCAGTTCTTC
CASSLGRGSYNEQFF
>TRBV29-1|TRBJ2-7|TRBD1|.
TGCAGCGCGGTGGGACAGCTGGGTTACGAGCAGTACTTC
CSAVGQLGYEQYF
>TRBV5-1|TRBJ2-1|TRBD2|.
TGCGCCAGCAGCTTGGCGCTAGCGGGGGGCAATGAGCAGTTCTTC
CASSLALAGGNEQFF
>TRBV5-4|TRBJ2-5|.|.
TGTGCCAGCAGTCTGGAGACCCAAGAGACCCAGTACTTC
CASSLETQETQYF
>TRBV4-2|TRBJ2-2|.|.
TGTGCCAGCACGACGGGGGCAGCAAACACCGGGGAGCTGTTTTTT
CASTTGAANTGELFF
>TRBV2|TRBJ1-1|.|.
TGTGCCAGCAGTCGGCGCACTGAAGCTTTCTTT
CASSRRTEAFF
>TRBV2|TRBJ2-7|.|.
TGTGCCAGCAATGGAGTTGGGTCCTACGAGCAGTACTTC
CASNGVGSYEQYF
>TRBV29-1|TRBJ1-2|.|.
TGCAGCCTATCGGACGGACCAGGGGGCTACACCTTC
CSLSDGPGGYTF
>TRBV24-1|TRBJ2-5|.|.
TGTGCCACCAGTGTCCTTGACAGAATGGTAGAGACCCAGTACTTC
CATSVLDRMVETQYF
>TRBV9|TRBJ2-7|.|.
TGTGCCAGCAGCGCCAGGGGGGGATTCTACGAGCAGTACTTC
CASSARGGFYEQYF
>TRBV19|TRBJ2-7|.|.
TGTGCCAGTAGTACCGGACCGTCGGGCGAGCAGTACTTC
CASSTGPSGEQYF
>TRBV29-1|TRBJ2-2|TRBD1|.
TGCAGCGTTGTCGACAGGGGAAGATTCGGGGAGCTGTTTTTT
CSVVDRGRFGELFF